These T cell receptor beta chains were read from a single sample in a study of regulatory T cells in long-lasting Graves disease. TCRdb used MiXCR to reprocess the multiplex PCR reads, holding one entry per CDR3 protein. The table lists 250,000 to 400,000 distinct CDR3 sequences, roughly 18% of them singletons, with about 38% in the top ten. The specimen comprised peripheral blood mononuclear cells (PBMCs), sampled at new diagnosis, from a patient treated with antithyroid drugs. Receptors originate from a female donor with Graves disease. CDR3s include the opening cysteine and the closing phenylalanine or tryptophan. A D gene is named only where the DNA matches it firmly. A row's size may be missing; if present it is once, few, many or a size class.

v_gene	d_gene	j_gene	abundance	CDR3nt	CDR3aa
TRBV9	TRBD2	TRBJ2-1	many	TGTGCCAGCAGCGTAGAAGCTAGCGGGGACAATGAGCAGTTCTTC	CASSVEASGDNEQFF
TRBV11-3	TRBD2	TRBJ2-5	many	TGTGCCAGCAGCCTAACCTGGGACTATCAGGAGACCCAGTACTTC	CASSLTWDYQETQYF
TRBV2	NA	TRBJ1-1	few	TGTGCCAGCGGGGCGCTTGAAGCTTTCTTT	CASGALEAFF
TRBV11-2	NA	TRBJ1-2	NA	TGTGCCAGCAGCTTATCACCGGGACACTATGGCTACAACTTC	CASSLSPGHYGYNF
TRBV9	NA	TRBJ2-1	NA	TGTGCCAGCAGCGTAGGGCAGGGTGGATACGAGCAGTTCTTC	CASSVGQGGYEQFF
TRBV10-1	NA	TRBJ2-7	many	TGCGCCAGCAACCCCGAGCAGTACTTC	CASNPEQYF
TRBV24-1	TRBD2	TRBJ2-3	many	TGTGCCACCAGTGATTTTGGTCTAGCGGAGAGCACAGATACGCAGTATTTT	CATSDFGLAESTDTQYF
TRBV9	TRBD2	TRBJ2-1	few	TGTGCCAGCAGCGCGCGGACTGCCTTTCTTTTAGCGGGAGAGTACAATGAGCAGTTCTTC	CASSARTAFLLAGEYNEQFF
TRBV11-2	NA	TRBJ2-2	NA	TGTGCCAGCAGCCAAGATACAGGGAACACCGGGGAGCTGTTTTTT	CASSQDTGNTGELFF
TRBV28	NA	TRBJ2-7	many	TGTGCCAGCAGAGTCTCGTTCTCCTACTACGAGCAGTACTTC	CASRVSFSYYEQYF
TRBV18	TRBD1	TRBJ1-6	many	TGTGCCAGCTCACCCTCACAGGGGATGTCACCCCTCCACTTT	CASSPSQGMSPLHF
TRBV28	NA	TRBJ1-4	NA	TGTGCCAGCAGTTTTGCCGGGTCCGGGGTGATCGGTGAAAAACTGTTTTTT	CASSFAGSGVIGEKLFF
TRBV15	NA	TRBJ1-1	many	TGTGCCACCAGCCCTCGGAGGGACAACAATAGGGTCGCTTTCTTT	CATSPRRDNNRVAFF
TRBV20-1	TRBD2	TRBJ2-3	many	TGCAGTGCTAGAGAACTAGCGGGAGGGAGCACAGATACGCAGTATTTT	CSARELAGGSTDTQYF
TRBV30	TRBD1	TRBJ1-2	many	TGTGCCTGGAGTAAATACGACAGGGTGGATGGCTACACCTTC	CAWSKYDRVDGYTF
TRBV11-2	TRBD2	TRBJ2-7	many	TGTGCCAGCAGCTTAGGCCCCCGACTAGCGGGATCCTACGAGCAGTACTTC	CASSLGPRLAGSYEQYF
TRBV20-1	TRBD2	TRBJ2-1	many	TGCAGTGCGGGCGGGAGATTCTGGGAGCAGTTCTTC	CSAGGRFWEQFF